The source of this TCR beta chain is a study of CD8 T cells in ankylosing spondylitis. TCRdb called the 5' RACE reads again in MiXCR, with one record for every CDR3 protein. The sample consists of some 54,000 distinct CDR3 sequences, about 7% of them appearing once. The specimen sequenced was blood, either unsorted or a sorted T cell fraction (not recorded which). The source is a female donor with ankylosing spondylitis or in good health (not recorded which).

The CDR3 DNA reads TGTGCCAGCAGCTTAGCAGGGTACACCGGGGAGCTGTTTTTT. It encodes CASSLAGYTGELFF. This chain connects TRBV11-2 to TRBJ2-2, with D maybe TRBD1 (5 bases). Per the germline V gene, CDR1 is SGHAT and CDR2 is FQNNGV. The germline V and J ends were trimmed by 1 base and 3 bases, with 6 bases remaining between them. The CDR3 has 14 amino acids. Drawing the rest from reference TRBV11-2 and TRBJ2-2, the complete variable domain is EAGVAQSPRYKIIEKRQSVAFWCNPISGHATLYWYQQILGQGPKLLIQFQNNGVVDDSQLPKDRFSAERLKGVDSTLKIQPAKLEDSAVYLCASSLAGYTGELFFGEGSRLTVL.